The present T cell receptor (delta chain) was sequenced within a study of γδ T cells in repeated Plasmodium falciparum infection (dated by TCRdb to 2020 to 2022). The study in broad terms: The natural-infection arm enrolled Malian children exposed to intense seasonal malaria transmission and compared the Malian children with Australian children matched for age and gender. Five or six malaria-naive U.S. adults underwent four controlled human malaria infections by bites from P. falciparum NF54-infected Anopheles stephensi mosquitoes over about 630 days. Samples from controlled-infection subjects were taken at baseline, just before selected infections, and 21 days after each infection. Malian gammadelta TCR repertoires were analysed cross-sectionally in periods with no transmission and longitudinally across episodes of acute febrile malaria. The study examined how repeated Plasmodium falciparum infection shapes the human gammadelta T cell repertoire, using natural infection in Mali and controlled human malaria infection.

The CDR3 has 24 amino acids, counting the end cysteine and phenylalanine. The entry retains the CDR3 DNA only, 72 bases that are in frame from base 1. V ends up 2 bases short and J 4 bases short, with an unmatched junction base count of 40. CDR1 and CDR2 are read off the germline V gene (reference sequence) as TVYSNPD and GDNSRS. For bulk TCR repertoire analysis, Vgamma9/Vdelta2+ and Vdelta2-negative gammadelta T cell populations were flow-sorted out of peripheral blood mononuclear cells. Results the study describes overall, beyond this receptor: Analysis of inter-individual variability in gammadelta T cell responses was limited by the small size of the controlled-infection cohort. Waves of new clonotype selection in Vdelta2-negative, largely Vdelta1+, gammadelta TCR repertoires appeared to be driven by repeated controlled infections. Vdelta2-negative gammadelta TCR repertoires from Malian children appeared more clonally expanded, less diverse and less shared than those of Australian children. Vgamma9/Vdelta2+ TCR repertoires showed a highly stable polyclonal repertoire over time and infection, with many inter-individual overlapping TCRgamma sequences. The Malian cohort was drawn from a small rural village made up mostly of one ethnic group, which limits generalizability.

Library generation was performed with multiplex PCR. Sequencing relied on an Illumina MiSeq. From each sorted gammadelta T cell sample, both TCR gamma (TRG) and TCR delta (TRD) chains were sequenced. Concerning the study's data processing: Clonotype tree plots, accumulated frequency of the top 20 clonotypes, diversity index (DI) and D75 metrics were included in the repertoire analyses. TCRdb called clones anew from the public reads via CATT; matching DNA rows were later pooled. Here the V and J calls rest on TCRdb's processing, not on the authors' analysis. The sample table records tens of thousands of delta-chain clones; around 1.7% of these occur just once. The ten largest make up 14% to 15% of the sample. Concerning this clone: No antigen is known for it. This DNA translates differently at residue 19 from the TCRdb protein, which is that of a much larger clone; a read error is likely, and the protein shown is the DNA's own translation.

The clonotype originates from a pool of human donors (malaria-infected and uninfected, not separated). The sample was gamma-delta T cells from blood. The receptor chain draws on TRDV3 and TRDJ1, with 7 bases in between that match TRDD3. The CDR3: CAFRKPKYVHYGGYGRTNIDKLIF. The DNA sequence is TGTGCCTTTCGGAAACCAAAATACGTTCATTATGGAGGATACGGTAGAACAAACATCGATAAACTCATCTTT.